These 25 T cell receptor beta chains were all obtained from the same sample, sequenced in a study of T cell repertoires in cytomegalovirus infection. Each CDR3 protein gets one entry after TCRdb re-called the reads with MiXCR. The sample lists 570,000 or so distinct CDR3 sequences; just under 40% were seen once. Their target antigens are unknown. The sample here was cultured PBMCs, taken from culture after CMV antigen stimulation. These receptors originate from a human donor in good health (CMV status not recorded). Some clones in this sample may be carry-over from other donors' samples.

This clonotype occurred many times. The rearrangement links TRBV6-1 to TRBJ2-2; the match to TRBD1 covers 11 bases. Germline V gene lookup returns CDR1 MNHNS and CDR2 SASEGT. The CDR3 totals 14 residues. The junction had 7 bases not matched to a gene; V was cut back by 11 bases and J by 5 bases. The CDR3 nucleotides are TGTGCCGTACGGGACAGGGGGTTAACCGGGGAGCTGTTTTTT. Protein sequence: CAVRDRGLTGELFF.

A word on this clonotype: This is likely a read error, given that the CDR3 carries no conserved phenylalanine or tryptophan at its end. The chain joins TRBV4-1 to TRBJ2-5; D is perhaps TRBD1 or TRBD2 (5 bases each). Germline assignment: CDR1 MGHRA and CDR2 YSYEKL. The CDR3 is made up of 15 amino acids. The V gene lost 0 bases and the J gene lost 5 bases, with 13 bases spanning the gap. The CDR3 coding sequence is TGCGCCAGCAGCCAAGAGCGGGTCGGGGCGGAGACCCAGTACTTA. This translates into CASSQERVGAETQYL.

The table lists this clonotype with a few counts. V and J are TRBV7-9 and TRBJ1-1; 7 bases are a match to TRBD1. V gave up 2 bases and J gave up 1 base; unmatched junction bases: 7. The CDR3 spans 16 residues. Germline CDR1 SEHNR, CDR2 FQNEAQ (reference sequence). The CDR3 coding sequence is TGTGCCAGCAGCTTACTGGCGACAGGGTCGAACACTGAAGCTTTCTTT. Residues: CASSLLATGSNTEAFF.

The J gene is TRBJ1-5, the V gene TRBV7-2, with 7 bases fitting TRBD1. This CDR3 is built from 15 residues. V lost 4 bases and J lost 0; bases outside the gene matches: 3. The germline gives CDR1 SGHTA, CDR2 FQGNSA. The CDR3 sequence is CASSSQGNSNQPQHF. The CDR3 DNA is TGTGCCAGCAGCTCACAGGGGAATAGCAATCAGCCCCAGCATTTT.

This chain links TRBV7-6 with TRBJ1-4; possible D gene TRBD1, 5 bases. This CDR3 region has 16 residues. The V gene's germline CDR1 is SGHVS and CDR2 FNYEAQ. V lost 4 bases to trimming and J lost 5 bases, with 17 bases between them. The CDR3 here is CASSWKPGTPNEKLFF. The CDR3 bases are TGTGCCAGCAGCTGGAAACCCGGGACGCCGAATGAAAAACTGTTTTTT.

This chain links TRBV7-8 with TRBJ2-7; either TRBD1 or TRBD2 may supply D (5 bases each). CDR1 is SGHVS, CDR2 FQNEAQ, per germline. The CDR3 loop spans 17 amino acids. With 1 base removed from V and 2 bases from J, the gap between germline ends came to 18 bases. The DNA for the CDR3 is TGTGCCAGCAGCTTAGTTGACGGGACCGCACCCCCCTACGAGCAGTACTTC. This sequence encodes CASSLVDGTAPPYEQYF.

This clonotype is a singleton in its sample. A single base separates this from a much larger clone, so it may be a read error. The chain recombines TRBV7-2 with TRBJ1-2; D is unresolved. V was pared by 8 bases and J by 3 bases, with 13 bases between. The CDR3 consists of 13 residues. The germline V gene encodes CDR1 SGHTA and CDR2 FQGNSA. In nucleotides, the CDR3 is TGTGCCAGCTGCCAGAGACGGGACTATGGCTACACCTTC. Protein: CASCQRRDYGYTF.

V usage is TRBV5-1 and J usage is TRBJ2-1, with D maybe TRBD2 (6 bases). V was pared by 0 bases and J by 4 bases, with 14 bases between. This CDR3 spans 16 amino acids. Per the germline V gene, CDR1 is SGHRS and CDR2 is YFSETQ. The CDR3 loop reads CASSLAVGLLYNEQFF. The CDR3 DNA reads as TGCGCCAGCAGCTTGGCCGTGGGACTGCTTTACAATGAGCAGTTCTTC.

This chain links TRBV10-3 with TRBJ2-1; 11 bases line up with TRBD2. V gave up 7 bases and J gave up 9 bases; unmatched junction bases: 11. The germline CDR1 and CDR2 sequences are ENHRY and SYGVKD. This CDR3 contains 15 residues. CDR3 nucleotide sequence: TGTGCCATCAATAGCGGGGGGGCCGGCGTGGGTGAGCAGTTCTTC. Translated: CAINSGGAGVGEQFF.

The chain combines TRBV5-1 with TRBJ2-4, with 9 bases matching TRBD1. Germline-derived CDR1 and CDR2 are SGHRS and YFSETQ. V lost 5 bases and J lost 9; bases outside the gene matches: 6. The CDR3 extends over 13 amino acids. CDR3: CASRAGTGTIQYF. The CDR3, as DNA: TGCGCCAGCAGGGCCGGGACAGGGACCATTCAGTACTTC.

This clonotype has a single count. CDR3 sequence reads: CASSLGQDYNSPLHF. CDR3 bases: TGCGCCAGCAGCTTGGGACAGGATTATAATTCACCCCTCCACTTT. This chain uses TRBV5-1 with TRBJ1-6; D might be TRBD1 (6 bases). The V and J ends lost 0 bases and 4 bases respectively, with 8 bases between them. The CDR3 is made up of 15 amino acids. The germline V gene encodes CDR1 SGHRS and CDR2 YFSETQ.

The rearrangement uses TRBV19 and TRBJ1-6, with D perhaps matching TRBD1 (5 bases). Looked up from germline, CDR1 is LNHDA and CDR2 is SQIVND (reference sequence). Trimming took 5 bases from V and 8 from J, leaving 13 bases between them. The CDR3 is 14 amino acids. The DNA of the CDR3 is TGTGCCAGTAGTTACGATCCCAGGGATTCACCCCTCCACTTT. This encodes CASSYDPRDSPLHF.

The chain recombines TRBV2 with TRBJ2-5, with a weak D call TRBD2 (6 bases). Germline lookup yields CDR1 SNHLY and CDR2 FYNNEI. CDR3 length equals 13 residues. Trimming pared 10 bases from V and 0 bases from J, leaving 12 bases between. This CDR3 is CATPAGHQETQYF. In DNA form, the CDR3 reads TGTGCCACCCCCGCGGGGCACCAAGAGACCCAGTACTTC.

The CDR3: CASSFVDRVPYEQYF. Written as DNA, the CDR3 is TGTGCCAGCAGCTTTGTCGACAGGGTCCCCTACGAGCAGTACTTC. This sequence joins TRBV7-6 and TRBJ2-7; the match to TRBD1 covers 7 bases. Germline V lookup: CDR1 SGHVS, CDR2 FNYEAQ. CDR3 length: 15 amino acids. Unmatched junction bases numbered 7, after V lost 3 bases and J lost 2 bases.

The rearrangement joins TRBV19 to TRBJ1-1; no definite D call. This CDR3 spans 14 amino acids. Germline-derived CDR1 and CDR2 are LNHDA and SQIVND (reference sequence). Trimming pared 5 bases from V and 0 bases from J, leaving 10 bases between. In DNA form, the CDR3 reads TGTGCCAGTAGTCCAGTGGGGATGAACACTGAAGCTTTCTTT. It is translated as CASSPVGMNTEAFF.

This clonotype appeared a few times. CDR3: CASHRVINSPLHF. In nucleotides, the CDR3 is TGTGCCAGTCACAGGGTCATTAATTCACCCCTCCACTTT. The V call is TRBV7-8, the J call TRBJ1-6; weak D call: TRBD1 (6 bases). Per the germline V gene, CDR1 is SGHVS and CDR2 is FQNEAQ. The CDR3 consists of 13 residues. Trimming took 9 bases from V and 6 from J, leaving 12 bases between them.

The chain joins TRBV12-5 to TRBJ1-2; D unresolved. The CDR3 runs to 13 residues. Germline assignment: CDR1 LGHNT and CDR2 FRNRAP. Trimming pared 5 bases from V and 3 bases from J, leaving 10 bases between. CDR3 amino acids: CASGPNIHYGYTF. In nucleotides, the CDR3 is TGTGCTAGTGGTCCGAATATCCACTATGGCTACACCTTC.

This clonotype has a handful of counts. The V gene is TRBV11-2, the J gene TRBJ2-1; 9 bases are shared with TRBD2. Germline loops: CDR1 SGHAT, CDR2 FQNNGV. The junction had 12 bases not matched to a gene; V was cut back by 5 bases and J by 4 bases. The length of the CDR3 is 17 residues. This CDR3 is CASSLRGGRAIYNEQFF. In DNA form, the CDR3 reads TGTGCCAGCAGCCTTAGAGGCGGGAGGGCCATTTACAATGAGCAGTTCTTC. The variable domain in full, with the rest retrieved from reference TRBV11-2 and TRBJ2-1, is EAGVAQSPRYKIIEKRQSVAFWCNPISGHATLYWYQQILGQGPKLLIQFQNNGVVDDSQLPKDRFSAERLKGVDSTLKIQPAKLEDSAVYLCASSLRGGRAIYNEQFFGPGTRLTVL.

J is TRBJ1-6 and V is TRBV6-5, with 8 bases that match TRBD1. After removal of 0 bases from V and 9 bases from J, the junction contained 4 bases not matched to a gene. The CDR3 is 15 residues long. From germline, CDR1 is MNHEY and CDR2 SVGAGI. In DNA, the CDR3 is TGTGCCAGCAGTTACTCTTTCACAGGGGGTTCACCCCTCCACTTT. Its translation: CASSYSFTGGSPLHF.

V gene TRBV7-2 combines with J gene TRBJ2-1; D perhaps matches TRBD2 (5 bases). The CDR3 has 13 residues. V was cut by 1 base and J by 9 bases, with 10 bases left in between. From germline, CDR1 is SGHTA and CDR2 FQGNSA. The CDR3 sequence: CASSLGELREQFF. CDR3 DNA sequence: TGTGCCAGCAGCTTAGGGGAGTTACGTGAGCAGTTCTTC.

This clonotype has more than one count but fewer than ten. This chain uses TRBV12-3 or TRBV12-4 with TRBJ2-7, with 11 positions matching TRBD2. J gave up 0 bases and V 6 bases, and 4 bases lay outside the gene matches. This CDR3 spans 15 amino acids. Written as DNA, the CDR3 is TGTGCCAGCAGAACGACTAGCGGGGTCTCCTACGAGCAGTACTTC. Amino acids: CASRTTSGVSYEQYF.

This clonotype was detected a few times. The V and J genes are TRBV6-2 or TRBV6-3 and TRBJ2-1; 7 nucleotides line up with TRBD2. The CDR3 contains 14 residues. Germline V CDR1 and CDR2: MNHEY, SVGEGT. With V trimmed by 6 bases and J by 7 bases, 9 bases remained unmatched. CDR3 sequence (DNA): TGTGCCAGCAGGGACGGGGGGATCTATAATGAGCAGTTCTTC. It is translated as CASRDGGIYNEQFF.

The V gene is TRBV20-1, the J gene TRBJ2-5; D is unresolved. Deletions cut 7 bases from V and 6 bases from J, with 18 bases between. CDR1 and CDR2 from the germline V gene are DFQATT and SNEGSKA (reference sequence). This CDR3 is 13 amino acids long. The CDR3 sequence: CSVAEPRVQTQYF. Here the CDR3 DNA reads TGCAGTGTGGCTGAGCCAAGGGTTCAGACCCAGTACTTC.

A few counts support this clonotype. CDR3 protein: CASSSLPGGYEQYF. In nucleotides, the CDR3 is TGTGCCAGCAGTAGTCTCCCGGGCGGCTACGAGCAGTACTTC. The rearrangement joins TRBV6-5 to TRBJ2-7; unclear D gene. With 5 bases removed from V and 3 bases from J, the gap between germline ends came to 14 bases. Germline values: CDR1 MNHEY, CDR2 SVGAGI. CDR3 length: 14 residues.

In this sample, this clonotype turned up a few times. The rearrangement uses TRBV7-6 and TRBJ1-1; no definite D call. The CDR3 spans 13 residues. Germline-derived CDR1 and CDR2 are SGHVS and FNYEAQ. The ends were cut back, 1 base at V and 6 bases at J, with 9 bases in the middle. The CDR3 bases are TGTGCCAGCAGCTTAGTCTTGGTATCTGAAGCTTTCTTT. It translates to CASSLVLVSEAFF.